Below are 8 T cell receptor beta chains sequenced from a single sample in a study of T cells in Graves' hyperthyroidism and ophthalmopathy. Amplified TCR beta CDR3 regions derived from RNA transcripts. The HTBI set primed first-round TCR CDR3 RT-PCR. Via MiXCR, TCRdb re-called the multiplex PCR reads, giving one row per CDR3 protein. The sample has about 840,000 distinct CDR3 sequences, over 35% seen once. Sequencing was done on a sample of blood. The source of these receptors is a man in his late teens or twenties with Graves' hyperthyroidism.

This clonotype showed up just a few times. The CDR3 DNA is TGCAGTGCTAGAGATCCAAGCCGACTGAACACTGAAGCTTTCTTT. Translating it yields CSARDPSRLNTEAFF. J is TRBJ1-1 and V is TRBV20-1; D is uncertain. Trimming shortened V by 0 bases and J by 0 bases, and 11 bases separated the two germline ends. There are 15 residues in the CDR3. Per germline, CDR1 DFQATT and CDR2 SNEGSKA (reference sequence).

Concerning this clonotype itself: The conserved phenylalanine or tryptophan is not found at the CDR3 terminus, so this likely reflects a read error. The chain recombines TRBV29-1 with TRBJ1-1; D not resolved. The V gene lost 8 bases and the J gene lost 1 base, with 17 bases spanning the gap. The V gene's germline CDR1 is SQVTM and CDR2 ANQGSEA. The CDR3 is made up of 14 amino acids. The DNA of the CDR3 is TGCAGCACCGAAGGAGGACGGACGAACACTGAAGCTTTCTCT. The encoded protein is CSTEGGRTNTEAFS.

A few counts support this clonotype. The chain joins TRBV9 to TRBJ2-5; the match to TRBD1 covers 7 bases. In germline, CDR1 is SGDLS, CDR2 YYNGEE. The CDR3 length is 15 residues. With 1 base clipped from V and 1 base from J, the junction kept 4 bases outside the gene matches. The DNA for the CDR3 is TGTGCCAGCAGCGTAAGGGGACAGCGCCAAGAGACCCAGTACTTC. Its protein product is CASSVRGQRQETQYF. The variable domain in full, with the rest retrieved from reference TRBV9 and TRBJ2-5, is DSGVTQTPKHLITATGQRVTLRCSPRSGDLSVYWYQQSLDQGLQFLIQYYNGEERAKGNILERFSAQQFPDLHSELNLSSLELGDSALYFCASSVRGQRQETQYFGPGTRLLVL.

This clonotype was recorded many times. An end of the junction does not agree with germline; a read error may underlie this. J is TRBJ1-1 and V is TRBV7-2; 7 nucleotides align to TRBD1. This CDR3 contains 14 residues. From germline, CDR1 is SGHTA and CDR2 FQGNSA. The CDR3 loop is CVSSISRDSTEAFF. In nucleotides, the CDR3 is TGTGTCAGCAGCATCTCGAGGGACAGCACTGAAGCTTTCTTT.

This clonotype was detected only a few times. CDR3 coding DNA: TGTGCCAGCACTCCTCCCCCAGGCAACACCGGGGAGCTGTTTTTT. Translation: CASTPPPGNTGELFF. The rearrangement uses TRBV12-3 or TRBV12-4 and TRBJ2-2; D gene unclear. V lost 7 bases, J lost 2 bases, and 14 bases lay in between. The CDR3 consists of 15 residues.

This chain links TRBV9 with TRBJ2-7; 9 nucleotides agree with TRBD1. Per germline, CDR1 SGDLS and CDR2 YYNGEE. This CDR3 has 15 amino acids. V shed 4 bases, J shed 0 bases, and the junction held 5 bases outside the gene matches. The CDR3 DNA sequence: TGTGCCAGCAGCCTTGGACAGGGGCACTCCTACGAGCAGTACTTC. Protein sequence: CASSLGQGHSYEQYF.

In its sample, this clonotype was seen many times. The chain joins TRBV2 to TRBJ2-5, with 8 bases fitting TRBD1. From germline, CDR1 is SNHLY and CDR2 FYNNEI. CDR3 length: 14 residues. The V gene end was trimmed by 3 bases and the J gene end by 4 bases; junction bases not matched to a gene: 4. The CDR3 coding sequence is TGTGCCAGCAGTGATACAGGGGGAGGAGAGACCCAGTACTTC. This gives the protein CASSDTGGGETQYF.

The chain is built from TRBV20-1 and TRBJ2-7; 7 bases match TRBD2. Trimming cost V 1 base and J 7 bases; bases outside gene matches: 13. The CDR3 consists of 15 residues. Germline CDR1 is DFQATT and CDR2 is SNEGSKA (reference sequence). CDR3 nucleotides: TGCAGTGCTAGAGGGCGTGGGCCCTCAGCGGGAGAGCAGTACTTC. Amino acids: CSARGRGPSAGEQYF.